A selection of T cell receptor beta chains follows, all from one sample in a study of blood T cell repertoires in COVID-19. Clones were read by immunoSEQ multiplex PCR, and TCRdb kept only the in-frame ones, dropping some. The sample includes approximately 71,000 clones, about nine tenths of them seen just once. Sequenced material: peripheral blood. All receptors derive from a human donor in a cohort sampled during active COVID-19. The CDR3 runs from the conserved cysteine through the conserved F or W. D genes are given only for firm matches. Clone size is shown for a subset of rows, as once, few, many or a class of expanded clone.

clone_size	d_call	v_call	j_call	cdr3_aa	cdr3_nt
NA	NA	TRBV19	TRBJ2-2	CASSTFSATGELFF	TGTGCCAGTAGTACCTTTAGCGCCACCGGGGAGCTGTTTTTT
NA	TRBD2	TRBV6-5	TRBJ2-2	CASRRAGGDTGELFF	TGTGCCAGCAGGAGAGCGGGAGGGGACACCGGGGAGCTGTTTTTT
NA	NA	TRBV5-4	TRBJ2-1	CASSLGTGAGYNEQFF	TGTGCCAGTAGCTTGGGTACAGGCGCCGGCTACAATGAGCAGTTCTTC
NA	NA	TRBV25-1	TRBJ2-7	CASSEFRGGSYEQYF	TGTGCCAGCAGTGAATTTAGGGGGGGGTCGTACGAGCAGTACTTC
NA	NA	TRBV6-5	TRBJ1-2	CASSYSAGSDYGYTF	TGTGCCAGCAGTTACTCGGCCGGGTCCGACTATGGCTACACCTTC
once	TRBD2	TRBV10-3	TRBJ2-5	CAISKGLAGVETQYF	TGTGCCATCAGTAAGGGACTAGCGGGGGTGGAGACCCAGTACTTC
NA	TRBD1	TRBV7-3	TRBJ2-1	CASSGSATGGGNNEQFF	TGTGCCAGCAGCGGGAGTGCTACAGGGGGAGGAAACAATGAGCAGTTCTTC
NA	TRBD1	TRBV10-2	TRBJ2-7	CASSSGQGEGYEQYF	TGCGCCAGCAGCTCCGGACAGGGGGAAGGCTACGAGCAGTACTTC
NA	TRBD1	TRBV5-6	TRBJ1-5	CASSRRGLDQPQHF	TGTGCCAGCAGCCGCAGGGGGTTGGATCAGCCCCAGCATTTT
once	NA	TRBV1	TRBJ2-1	CTSSQDGDSGRSSRNEQFF	TGCACCAGCAGCCAAGATGGGGATAGCGGGAGGTCAAGTAGGAATGAGCAGTTCTTC
NA	NA	TRBV6-5	TRBJ2-1	CASTRTPNEQFF	TGTGCCAGCACAAGGACTCCCAATGAGCAGTTCTTC
few	TRBD1	TRBV5-6	TRBJ2-2	CASSVTGSDTGELFF	TGTGCCAGCAGCGTGACAGGGTCGGACACCGGGGAGCTGTTTTTT
NA	TRBD1	TRBV28	TRBJ1-5	CASRPTDRGLGNQPQHF	TGTGCCAGCAGGCCCACCGACAGGGGGCTGGGGAATCAGCCCCAGCATTTT
NA	TRBD1	TRBV23-1	TRBJ1-6	CASEPQQGVSSPLHF	TGCGCCAGTGAACCACAACAGGGGGTGAGTTCACCCCTCCACTTT
NA	TRBD2	TRBV27	TRBJ2-3	CASFLRRGGLDTQYF	TGTGCCAGCTTTCTTCGGCGGGGGGGCCTTGATACGCAGTATTTT
NA	TRBD1	TRBV3-1/TRBV3-2	TRBJ1-1	CASSQERGRGTEAFF	TGTGCCAGCAGCCAAGAAAGGGGGCGAGGCACTGAAGCTTTCTTT
NA	NA	TRBV4-2	TRBJ1-1	CASSQDGGMNTEAFF	TGTGCCAGCAGCCAAGATGGGGGCATGAACACTGAAGCTTTCTTT
few	NA	TRBV29-1	TRBJ1-1	CSANSNTEAFF	TGCAGCGCCAACAGTAACACTGAAGCTTTCTTT
NA	NA	TRBV5-1	TRBJ1-1	CASSLRSDTEAFF	TGCGCCAGCAGCTTAAGGAGTGACACTGAAGCTTTCTTT
NA	TRBD1	TRBV7-8	TRBJ1-3	CASQGTGTSGNTIYF	TGTGCCAGCCAAGGGACAGGGACGTCTGGAAACACCATATATTTT
NA	NA	TRBV12-3/TRBV12-4	TRBJ1-3	CASRRTAGNTIYF	TGTGCCAGCAGGCGGACAGCAGGAAACACCATATATTTT
NA	NA	TRBV18	TRBJ1-1	CASSPLSMNTEAFF	TGTGCCAGCTCACCACTGTCTATGAACACTGAAGCTTTCTTT
NA	NA	TRBV5-1	TRBJ2-7	CASSLGTQSSYEQYF	TGCGCCAGCAGCTTGGGTACACAAAGCTCCTACGAGCAGTACTTC
once	NA	TRBV7-2	TRBJ1-6	CASSSVGVRGNSPLHF	TGTGCCAGCAGCTCGGTTGGGGTTAGGGGGAATTCACCCCTCCACTTT
NA	TRBD2	TRBV3-1/TRBV3-2	TRBJ2-5	CASSQGASGGRETQYF	TGTGCCAGCAGCCAAGGAGCTAGCGGGGGGCGGGAGACCCAGTACTTC
NA	TRBD2	TRBV6-2/TRBV6-3	TRBJ2-7	CASSYSRLGSGSGSYEQYF	TGTGCCAGCAGTTACTCGAGGCTTGGTAGCGGGAGTGGCTCCTACGAGCAGTACTTC
NA	NA	TRBV9	TRBJ2-3	CASNSGGESTDTQYF	TGTGCCAGCAACTCCGGGGGTGAGAGCACAGATACGCAGTATTTT
NA	NA	TRBV5-1	TRBJ1-3	CASSQQGDTIYF	TGCGCCAGCAGCCAACAGGGTGACACCATATATTTT
NA	TRBD1	TRBV27	TRBJ1-5	CASSRDREGNQPQHF	TGTGCCAGCAGCAGGGACAGGGAGGGCAATCAGCCCCAGCATTTT
NA	NA	TRBV5-8	TRBJ2-7	CASSARQLGALYEQYF	TGTGCCAGCAGCGCGAGACAGTTAGGGGCTTTATACGAGCAGTACTTC
NA	NA	TRBV6-1	TRBJ2-7	CASSEAGGTEPYEQYF	TGTGCCAGCAGTGAAGCGGGCGGGACAGAGCCCTACGAGCAGTACTTC
NA	NA	TRBV5-4	TRBJ2-2	CASSLNTGELFF	TGTGCCAGCAGCCTTAACACCGGGGAGCTGTTTTTT
NA	TRBD2	TRBV11-2	TRBJ2-1	CASSSTSGGEWEQFF	TGTGCCAGCAGCTCAACTAGCGGGGGAGAGTGGGAGCAGTTCTTC
NA	NA	TRBV4-2	TRBJ2-7	CASSPGDSSYEQYF	TGTGCCAGCAGCCCTGGAGACAGTTCCTACGAGCAGTACTTC
NA	NA	TRBV28	TRBJ2-4	CASSGNIAKNIQYF	TGTGCCAGCAGCGGGAATATAGCCAAAAACATTCAGTACTTC
NA	NA	TRBV28	TRBJ2-7	CASSQFMLGREVSRSYEQYF	TGTGCCAGCAGCCAGTTTATGCTGGGGAGAGAGGTCTCCCGCTCCTACGAGCAGTACTTC
NA	NA	TRBV3-1/TRBV3-2	TRBJ2-7	CASSQVRDTYEQYF	TGTGCCAGCAGCCAAGTACGGGACACCTACGAGCAGTACTTC
NA	NA	TRBV5-1	TRBJ2-5	CASSLYGAGDQVTQYF	TGCGCCAGCAGCTTGTATGGGGCAGGGGATCAGGTGACCCAGTACTTC
NA	NA	TRBV3-1/TRBV3-2	TRBJ2-1	CASSQDYSSYNEQFF	TGTGCCAGCAGCCAAGATTACAGCTCCTACAATGAGCAGTTCTTC